The present T cell receptor (beta chain) was sequenced within a study of blood T cell repertoires in COVID-19. The protocol was immunoSEQ multiplex PCR, while the TCRdb copy is restricted to in-frame clones and leaves out a portion. The sample holds about 200,000 clones, 70% to 90% seen once. This receptor was obtained from a woman in her forties or fifties with acute or convalescent COVID-19. Sequencing was carried out using peripheral blood.

In DNA form, the CDR3 reads TGCAGCGTTGAGCGGGCAGGGAGGGAGACCCAGTACTTC. This translates into CSVERAGRETQYF. This sequence joins TRBV29-1 and TRBJ2-5, with D maybe TRBD2 (6 bases). Trimming removed 3 bases from V and 5 bases from J, with 13 bases in between. CDR3 length: 13 amino acids. Germline assignment: CDR1 SQVTM and CDR2 ANQGSEA. Based on the CDR3 plus reference TRBV29-1 and TRBJ2-5, the full variable domain is SAVISQKPSRDICQRGTSLTIQCQVDSQVTMMFWYRQQPGQSLTLIATANQGSEATYESGFVIDKFPISRPNLTFSTLTVSNMSPEDSSIYLCSVERAGRETQYFGPGTRLLVL.